These 32 T cell receptor beta chains originate from one sample sequenced in a study of identical twins. MiXCR, run by TCRdb on the 5' RACE reads, gives a single entry per CDR3 protein. The table has 400,000 to 500,000 distinct CDR3 sequences, approximately 18% seen once. Input material: naive T cells sorted from blood. Source of these receptors: a man aged 45-65 years in good health.

This clonotype was observed a few times. V usage is TRBV28 and J usage is TRBJ1-1; D ambiguous. CDR3 length: 13 residues. V was trimmed by 6 bases and J by 3 bases, leaving 11 bases between them. The germline gives CDR1 MDHEN, CDR2 SYDVKM. CDR3 residues: CASSPDGYTEAFF. The CDR3 DNA sequence: TGTGCCAGCAGCCCGGATGGGTACACTGAAGCTTTCTTT.

This sequence joins TRBV10-3 and TRBJ1-1, with 9 nucleotides matching TRBD1. Trimming removed 4 bases from V and 4 bases from J; junction bases left unmatched: 7. The CDR3 is 15 amino acids. Germline CDR1 ENHRY, CDR2 SYGVKD. CDR3 residues: CAISVTGTGPTEAFF. The CDR3 bases are TGTGCCATCAGTGTAACCGGGACAGGGCCCACTGAAGCTTTCTTT.

The V call is TRBV2, the J call TRBJ2-3, with TRBD2 matching 11 bases. J was trimmed by 5 bases and V by 8 bases; bases with no gene match: 21. The CDR3 covers 19 residues. Germline values: CDR1 SNHLY, CDR2 FYNNEI. CDR3 sequence reads: CASDQDRLTSGTTGDTQYF. CDR3 nucleotide sequence: TGTGCCAGCGACCAGGACAGGTTGACTAGCGGGACGACGGGAGATACGCAGTATTTT.

This sequence joins TRBV21-1 and TRBJ1-6; the table gives TRBD1 as D, unverified against the DNA. TRBV21-1 is listed as a pseudogene. The CDR3 extends over 19 amino acids. CDR3 sequence: CASRASGVESSSYNSPLHF. The CDR3 nucleotides read TGTGCCAGCAGGGCTTCAGGGGTTGAATCGAGCTCCTATAATTCACCCCTCCACTTT.

CDR3 coding DNA: TGCAGTGCTAGATTAAGAGCTGCTGACTACAATGAGCAGTTCTTC. Its translation: CSARLRAADYNEQFF. The chain has TRBV20-1 and TRBJ2-1; D is undetermined. The CDR3 runs 15 residues. CDR1 is DFQATT, CDR2 SNEGSKA, per germline (reference sequence). V was shortened by 2 bases and J by 3 bases, with 14 bases between the two germline ends.

This chain uses TRBV15 with TRBJ2-7; 8 bases fit TRBD1. Germline V gene data show CDR1 as LNHNV and CDR2 as YYDKDF (reference sequence). The CDR3 length is 16 residues. V trimming: 5 bases; J trimming: 4 bases; junction bases outside the gene matches: 13. The CDR3 loop is CATSETGASIIYEQYF. In DNA, the CDR3 is TGTGCCACCAGCGAGACAGGGGCCTCCATAATATACGAGCAGTACTTC.

V gene TRBV10-3 combines with J gene TRBJ2-3, with 8 positions matching TRBD2. After removal of 6 bases from V and 4 bases from J, the junction contained 9 bases not matched to a gene. CDR3 length: 15 residues. The germline V gene has CDR1 ENHRY and CDR2 SYGVKD. CDR3 residues: CAIRGGREAADTQYF. The CDR3 region has the DNA TGTGCCATCAGGGGTGGGCGGGAGGCGGCAGATACGCAGTATTTT.

In its sample, this clonotype was seen a few times. This chain joins TRBV3-1 and TRBJ1-1, with D unresolved. Germline CDR1 LGHDT, CDR2 YNNKEL (reference sequence). Trimming removed 0 bases from V and 6 bases from J, with 5 bases in between. The CDR3 runs 12 residues. In DNA form, the CDR3 reads TGTGCCAGCAGCCAAGATGGGGCTGAAGCTTTCTTT. Its protein product is CASSQDGAEAFF.

In this sample, this clonotype turned up a few times. The chain combines TRBV7-8 with TRBJ2-1; TRBD2 is a possible D gene (5 bases). The CDR3 runs to 14 residues. CDR1 is SGHVS, CDR2 FQNEAQ, per germline. V was cut by 6 bases and J by 4 bases, with 13 bases left in between. The CDR3: CASRTLALYNEQFF. In DNA form, the CDR3 reads TGTGCCAGCAGAACTCTAGCTCTTTACAATGAGCAGTTCTTC.

The chain joins TRBV28 to TRBJ1-1; possibly TRBD1 for D (6 bases). Germline V gene data show CDR1 as MDHEN and CDR2 as SYDVKM. Trimming pared 5 bases from V and 1 base from J, leaving 11 bases between. This CDR3 contains 14 residues. The CDR3 DNA sequence: TGTGCCAGCAGTCGGGACACCCCGAACACTGAAGCTTTCTTT. Translated: CASSRDTPNTEAFF. The full variable domain, in which reference TRBV28 and TRBJ1-1 provide the parts outside the CDR3, is DVKVTQSSRYLVKRTGEKVFLECVQDMDHENMFWYRQDPGLGLRLIYFSYDVKMKEKGDIPEGYSVSREKKERFSLILESASTNQTSMYLCASSRDTPNTEAFFGQGTRLTVV.

This clonotype showed up just a few times. The V gene is TRBV6-2 or TRBV6-3, the J gene TRBJ1-2; tentatively, D is TRBD1 (5 bases). The CDR3 loop spans 16 amino acids. With 2 bases removed from V and 4 bases from J, the gap between germline ends came to 17 bases. Germline V CDR1 and CDR2: MNHEY, SVGEGT. DNA of the CDR3: TGTGCCAGCAGTTACCCTCAGGTGGGAACAGGCTATGGCTACACCTTC. Translating it yields CASSYPQVGTGYGYTF.

J is TRBJ2-1 and V is TRBV6-2 or TRBV6-3, with D uncertain. The germline V gene encodes CDR1 MNHEY and CDR2 SVGEGT. V lost 7 bases and J lost 6, with 7 bases in between. The CDR3 covers 11 residues. The CDR3 DNA is TGTGCCAGCAAGTTCGCCAATGAGCAGTTCTTC. Encoded protein: CASKFANEQFF.

The chain combines TRBV11-2 with TRBJ2-1; D may be TRBD2 (6 bases). V lost 1 base and J 8 bases, leaving 18 bases between the germline ends. This CDR3 contains 16 residues. Germline values: CDR1 SGHAT, CDR2 FQNNGV. CDR3 protein: CASSLVGSTGVHEQFF. In DNA form, the CDR3 reads TGTGCCAGCAGCTTAGTGGGTTCGACGGGGGTGCATGAGCAGTTCTTC.

V gene TRBV10-3 combines with J gene TRBJ2-3; 11 positions agree with TRBD2. With V trimmed by 10 bases and J by 2 bases, 5 bases remained unmatched. Per germline, CDR1 ENHRY and CDR2 SYGVKD. The CDR3 extends over 14 amino acids. The CDR3: CASTSGGPTDTQYF. In DNA form, the CDR3 reads TGTGCCAGCACTAGCGGGGGCCCCACAGATACGCAGTATTTT.

In this sample, this clonotype turned up a few times. This rearrangement joins TRBV28 to TRBJ2-1; TRBD2 aligns across 7 bases. J lost 1 base, V lost 3 bases, and 6 bases had no gene match. This CDR3 is 16 amino acids long. The germline V gene encodes CDR1 MDHEN and CDR2 SYDVKM. The CDR3 sequence: CASSFSGGRSYNEQFF. CDR3 bases: TGTGCCAGCAGTTTCTCGGGAGGCCGATCCTACAATGAGCAGTTCTTC.

The chain employs TRBV4-3 and TRBJ2-1; 10 nucleotides line up with TRBD2. The CDR3 is 15 residues long. Unmatched junction bases numbered 4, after V lost 2 bases and J lost 6 bases. CDR1 and CDR2 from the germline V gene are LGHNA and YSLEER. The CDR3 loop is CASSQTGLASNEQFF. Here the CDR3 DNA reads TGCGCCAGCAGCCAAACGGGACTAGCGAGCAATGAGCAGTTCTTC.

The chain links TRBV5-8 to TRBJ2-3; TRBD2 matches 7 bases. CDR3 length equals 16 residues. Germline V lookup: CDR1 SGHTS, CDR2 YDEGEE. The V segment lost 4 bases and the J segment 2 bases; nucleotides outside the gene matches: 10. The CDR3 region is CASSRGLEAYTDTQYF. DNA of the CDR3: TGTGCCAGCAGCCGCGGACTAGAGGCGTACACAGATACGCAGTATTTT.

At least ten counts were recorded for this clonotype. The chain combines TRBV6-1 with TRBJ2-7; 10 bases agree with TRBD2. The J segment lost 5 bases and the V segment lost 8 bases, leaving 6 bases of the junction unmatched. This CDR3 has 13 residues. The germline V gene has CDR1 MNHNS and CDR2 SASEGT. The chain's CDR3 is CASRSGRANEQYF. CDR3 nucleotide sequence: TGTGCCAGCCGGAGCGGGAGGGCCAACGAGCAGTACTTC.

This clonotype was observed a handful of times. The V call is TRBV18, the J call TRBJ1-5, with 10 bases aligning to TRBD1. V was clipped by 3 bases and J by 2 bases; unmatched bases: 4. The germline gives CDR1 KGHSH, CDR2 LQKENI. The CDR3 has 16 residues. The CDR3 DNA is TGTGCCAGCTCACCGGGACAGGGGCCTGGCAATCAGCCCCAGCATTTT. Its translation is CASSPGQGPGNQPQHF.

In its sample, this clonotype was seen many times. The J gene is TRBJ2-1, the V gene TRBV7-3; D possibly uses TRBD1 or TRBD2 (5 bases each). This CDR3 spans 15 amino acids. From germline, CDR1 is SGHTA and CDR2 FQGTGA. The V and J ends lost 5 bases and 6 bases respectively, with 17 bases between them. CDR3 in amino acids: CASSPGPQVANEQFF. In DNA, the CDR3 is TGTGCCAGCAGCCCGGGACCCCAGGTGGCCAATGAGCAGTTCTTC.

V gene TRBV7-3 combines with J gene TRBJ2-2; D may correspond to TRBD1 or TRBD2 (6 bases each). The ends were cut back, 5 bases at V and 0 bases at J, with 13 bases in the middle. CDR3 length: 16 amino acids. Germline CDR1 SGHTA, CDR2 FQGTGA. The CDR3 is CASSPMGGANTGELFF. CDR3 nucleotide sequence: TGTGCCAGCAGCCCGATGGGGGGCGCGAACACCGGGGAGCTGTTTTTT.

This clonotype was found a few times. This chain joins TRBV20-1 and TRBJ1-2, with D unclear. The V and J ends lost 6 bases and 5 bases respectively, with 16 bases between them. The germline V gene has CDR1 DFQATT and CDR2 SNEGSKA (reference sequence). CDR3 length: 13 residues. DNA of the CDR3: TGCAGTGCCAAAGCGGGCCCGTTATATGGCTACACCTTC. Its protein product is CSAKAGPLYGYTF.

Ten or more counts support this clonotype. V and J are TRBV3-1 and TRBJ2-7, with 8 bases aligning to TRBD2. The CDR3 has 17 residues. V shed 0 bases and J 3 bases; nucleotides not matched to a gene: 10. The germline V gene has CDR1 LGHDT and CDR2 YNNKEL (reference sequence). The CDR3 is CASSQDEWTSLNYEQYF. In DNA, the CDR3 is TGTGCCAGCAGCCAAGATGAGTGGACTAGCTTGAACTACGAGCAGTACTTC.

The rearrangement links TRBV7-3 to TRBJ1-6; 8 bases agree with TRBD1. CDR1 SGHTA and CDR2 FQGTGA come from the germline V gene. J gave up 10 bases and V 5 bases, and 4 bases lay outside the gene matches. CDR3 length: 13 residues. Here the CDR3 DNA reads TGTGCCAGCAGCCCGACAGGGGAATCACCCCTCCACTTT. It codes for CASSPTGESPLHF.

In its sample, this clonotype was seen many times. The chain uses TRBV12-3 or TRBV12-4 and TRBJ2-1; D is uncertain. Deletions cut 2 bases from V and 5 bases from J, with 10 bases between. The CDR3 spans 14 residues. This chain's CDR3 is CASSLSSTNNEQFF. The CDR3 DNA reads TGTGCCAGCAGTTTAAGTAGCACTAACAATGAGCAGTTCTTC.

This sequence joins TRBV30 and TRBJ2-7; no clear D. In germline, CDR1 is GTSNPN, CDR2 SVGIG (reference sequence). This CDR3 region has 12 residues. The V end was cut by 5 bases, the J end by 0 bases, with 8 bases between. The CDR3 sequence: CAWCDNSYEQYF. As DNA, the CDR3 is TGTGCCTGGTGTGACAACTCCTACGAGCAGTACTTC.

This clonotype was detected ten times or more. The gene calls are TRBV2 and TRBJ1-2, with a weak D call TRBD1 (6 bases). Trimming removed 3 bases from V and 4 bases from J, with 9 bases in between. The CDR3 extends over 13 amino acids. From germline, CDR1 is SNHLY and CDR2 FYNNEI. Here the CDR3 DNA reads TGTGCCAGCAGTGATGGACAGTTCTATGGCTACACCTTC. It specifies CASSDGQFYGYTF.

The chain employs TRBV25-1 and TRBJ1-2; 8 bases are a match to TRBD1. The V and J ends lost 3 bases and 8 bases, in that order; junction bases with no gene match: 8. This CDR3 has 14 residues. Looked up from germline, CDR1 is MGHDK and CDR2 is SYGVNS. The CDR3 region is CASSEGQGARGYTF. The CDR3 bases are TGTGCCAGCAGTGAGGGGCAGGGGGCGAGAGGCTACACCTTC.

In its sample, this clonotype was seen many times. The J gene is TRBJ2-5, the V gene TRBV3-1; D is perhaps TRBD2 (5 bases). CDR3 length: 15 amino acids. V was pared by 0 bases and J by 5 bases, with 13 bases between. Germline V gives CDR1 LGHDT, CDR2 YNNKEL (reference sequence). CDR3 bases: TGTGCCAGCAGCCAAGAAGGCCAGCGGAGGGAGACCCAGTACTTC. Translating gives CASSQEGQRRETQYF.

In this sample, this clonotype turned up a few times. The chain carries TRBV20-1 and TRBJ1-2; 8 bases fit TRBD1. CDR1 DFQATT and CDR2 SNEGSKA come from the germline V gene (reference sequence). V trimming: 4 bases; J trimming: 2 bases; junction bases outside the gene matches: 6. The CDR3 is made up of 14 amino acids. The CDR3 here is CSAKGDRMNYGYTF. The CDR3 DNA reads TGCAGTGCTAAGGGGGACAGGATGAACTATGGCTACACCTTC.

This sequence joins TRBV5-1 and TRBJ2-7, with 8 nucleotides matching TRBD2. Germline CDR1 reads SGHRS; CDR2 reads YFSETQ. CDR3 length equals 19 residues. V was pared by 0 bases and J by 1 base, with 15 bases of the junction left unmatched. The CDR3 nucleotides are TGCGCCAGCAGCTTGGGAATAGCGGGGATCTCGAGAGGTTCCTACGAGCAGTACTTC. It translates to CASSLGIAGISRGSYEQYF.

This clonotype was detected many times. The genes are TRBV10-3 and TRBJ1-1, with a tentative D call TRBD1 (5 bases). This CDR3 has 19 residues. Germline values: CDR1 ENHRY, CDR2 SYGVKD. Deletions cut 2 bases from V and 3 bases from J, with 25 bases between. CDR3 nucleotides: TGTGCCATCAGTGAGGAAAAATCGGGGGTTGGTACGTTCGACACTGAAGCTTTCTTT. It encodes CAISEEKSGVGTFDTEAFF.